This T cell receptor (beta chain) was sequenced during a study of cytomegalovirus exposure and HLA in healthy donors. About the research overall: A data release that came early held some 84 million unique TCRs from HLA-typed donors.

Whole-study findings and limits: Later on, an analysis tied 15,000 to 20,000 TCR beta sequences to HLA alleles at 0.05 false discovery rate. Donor immune exposure was known only as CMV serostatus.

The primer mix had 60 Vbeta and 13 Jbeta primers. Generated by immunoSEQ multiplex PCR, the TCRdb table keeps only in-frame clones and is missing some. Of approximately 200,000 clones in the sample, 79% were seen once. A word on this clone: Its cognate antigen is unknown.

Germline V gene lookup returns CDR1 SQVTM and CDR2 ANQGSEA. The CDR3 is 15 residues long. The trim removed 0 bases at V and 6 bases at J, leaving 4 bases unmatched. Sequencing used PBMCs. This TCR was sampled from a woman under 40 in good health and CMV-seropositive. The chain joins TRBV29-1 to TRBJ2-2; 10 bases are shared with TRBD2. CDR3 in DNA: TGCAGCGTTGAAGATCTAGCGGGAGCCCCCGGGGAGCTGTTTTTT. This translates into CSVEDLAGAPGELFF.